Sequencing of this T cell receptor beta chain was carried out in a study of blood T cells in healthy people across ages. The use of a sample-barcoded 5' primer and a J-beta primer mix characterized a second PCR of roughly 7 to 11 cycles. TCRdb reprocessed the 5' RACE reads with MiXCR, giving one entry per CDR3 protein. The sample contains over 1,500,000 distinct CDR3 sequences, roughly 49% of which appear only once. In the case of this clonotype: As yet, its antigen is unknown.

It was ten milliliters of peripheral blood that were drawn from each donor. The study isolated at least 6.5 million PBMCs from each sample. The CDR3 spans 13 residues. Trimming stripped 8 bases from V and 7 bases from J, with 17 bases between. The germline V gene encodes CDR1 LGHDT and CDR2 YNNKEL (reference sequence). The study's findings and limits: What prevented conclusive comparison of naive and antigen-experienced cells was that PBMCs were unsorted. Percentage of naive T cells showed a strong correlation with TCR beta diversity.

This chain uses TRBV3-1 with TRBJ2-5, with D maybe TRBD1 (6 bases). This TCR derives from a woman aged 40 to 55 in good health. Input material: blood. In DNA form, the CDR3 reads TGTGCCAGCCGACAGGTTGGCCCAGGGACCCAGTACTTC. Amino acids: CASRQVGPGTQYF.